These 17 T cell receptor beta chains were sequenced from one sample in a study of CD4 T cells in relation to SARS-CoV-2 and coronaviruses. Before the COVID-19 pandemic, during about 2011-2019, CD4+ T cells were taken from unexposed donors. CD4+ T cells were isolated from the cells after around 9 days of culture. TCRdb keeps only in-frame clones here, not all; method: immunoSEQ multiplex PCR. The top ten clones hold approximately 15% of a sample with some 22,000 clones, approximately 78% of them seen once. The antigens these receptors bind are not known. Specimen: CD4+ T cells from PBMCs, cultured in vitro. All receptors derive from a human donor in good health.

The sample holds one count of this clone. The gene calls are TRBV6-1 and TRBJ1-1, with 7 positions matching TRBD1. Germline V lookup: CDR1 MNHNS, CDR2 SASEGT. The CDR3 consists of 14 residues. The V gene end was trimmed by 3 bases and the J gene end by 7 bases; junction bases not matched to a gene: 8. For the CDR3, the DNA is TGTGCCAGCAGTGATGGGGTACAGGGGTATGAAGCTTTCTTT. Translating it yields CASSDGVQGYEAFF.

The chain links TRBV24-1 to TRBJ2-2, with 9 bases matching TRBD1. V shed 7 bases, J shed 6 bases, and the junction held 8 bases outside the gene matches. Germline CDR1 reads KGHDR; CDR2 reads SFDVKD. This CDR3 is built from 15 residues. The CDR3 DNA is TGTGCCACCAGAAGCCGGGACAGGGAGTCCGGGGAGCTGTTTTTT. This sequence encodes CATRSRDRESGELFF.

This clone was observed a few times. V usage is TRBV4-1 and J usage is TRBJ1-3; TRBD1 matches at 9 bases. The trim removed 1 base at V and 0 bases at J, leaving 7 bases unmatched. The CDR3 has 18 residues. Germline loops: CDR1 MGHRA, CDR2 YSYEKL. In DNA, the CDR3 is TGCGCCAGCAGCCAAGGACAGGGGGAAGTGGGCTCTGGAAACACCATATATTTT. Its protein is CASSQGQGEVGSGNTIYF.

The V gene is TRBV3-1 (or the pseudogene TRBV3-2), the J gene TRBJ1-2, with 8 nucleotides matching TRBD1. The CDR3 runs to 17 residues. CDR1 and CDR2 from the germline V gene are LGHDT and YNNKEL (reference sequence). V lost 0 bases to trimming and J lost 2 bases; unmatched junction nucleotides: 8. Written as DNA, the CDR3 is TGTGCCAGCAGCCAAGATAACCAGGGGGCAACAAACTATGGCTACACCTTC. Translating it yields CASSQDNQGATNYGYTF.

This chain uses TRBV19 with TRBJ2-3, with 10 nucleotides matching TRBD1. V shed 6 bases and J 5 bases; nucleotides not matched to a gene: 14. This CDR3 contains 17 residues. Germline CDR1 LNHDA, CDR2 SQIVND (reference sequence). CDR3 in DNA: TGTGCCAGTAGGCCGGGACAGGGGATGGAGCCCGGAGATACGCAGTATTTT. This encodes CASRPGQGMEPGDTQYF.

The chain recombines TRBV7-8 with TRBJ2-7, with TRBD2 identical over 7 bases. CDR1 SGHVS and CDR2 FQNEAQ come from the germline V gene. V lost 1 base, J lost 1 base, and 7 bases stayed unmatched. The CDR3 loop spans 16 amino acids. CDR3 loop: CASSLGSVGGSYEQYF. As DNA, the CDR3 is TGTGCCAGCAGCTTAGGGTCGGTGGGAGGGTCCTACGAGCAGTACTTC.

This clone was seen more than once but under ten times. This chain joins TRBV9 and TRBJ2-3, with TRBD2 identical over 9 bases. Germline loops: CDR1 SGDLS, CDR2 YYNGEE. Germline trimming cut 4 bases from V and 2 bases from J; bases unmatched to any gene: 5. The CDR3 spans 15 residues. The CDR3 loop reads CASSPRLADTDTQYF. DNA of the CDR3: TGTGCCAGCAGCCCGAGACTAGCGGACACAGATACGCAGTATTTT.

The genes are TRBV19 and TRBJ1-2; maybe TRBD1 (5 bases). V lost 3 bases and J 8 bases, leaving 19 bases between the germline ends. Per the germline V gene, CDR1 is LNHDA and CDR2 is SQIVND (reference sequence). There are 15 residues in the CDR3. CDR3 loop: CASSIGEGPLRGYTF. CDR3 bases: TGTGCCAGTAGTATTGGGGAGGGACCTCTTCGGGGCTACACCTTC.

The rearrangement joins TRBV6-6 to TRBJ2-7; perhaps D is TRBD1 or TRBD2 (7 bases each). In germline, CDR1 is MNHNY, CDR2 SVGAGI (reference sequence). V lost 5 bases to trimming and J lost 6 bases, with 17 bases between them. The CDR3 sequence is 14 residues long. In nucleotides, the CDR3 is TGTGCCAGCAGTCCGTTAGGCAGGGGGGGCGAGCAGTACTTC. This translates into CASSPLGRGGEQYF.

The V call is TRBV30, the J call TRBJ1-1; no clear D gene. The V end lost 3 bases, the J end lost 11 bases, and 19 bases lay between the germline ends. CDR1 GTSNPN and CDR2 SVGIG come from the germline V gene (reference sequence). The CDR3 has 13 amino acids. The CDR3 sequence is CAWRPGGILGAFF. DNA for the CDR3: TGTGCCTGGAGGCCCGGAGGAATCTTGGGGGCTTTCTTT.

The chain has TRBV19 and TRBJ1-5; no firm D call. With 6 bases removed from V and 4 bases from J, the gap between germline ends came to 7 bases. Germline V CDR1 and CDR2: LNHDA, SQIVND (reference sequence). This CDR3 comprises 12 residues. The CDR3: CASSAGNQPQHF. The DNA of the CDR3 is TGTGCCAGTAGCGCTGGGAATCAGCCCCAGCATTTT.

This sequence joins TRBV5-8 and TRBJ2-5; 16 nucleotides match TRBD2. The CDR3 runs 17 residues. V gave up 10 bases and J gave up 3 bases; unmatched junction bases: 12. From germline, CDR1 is SGHTS and CDR2 YDEGEE. The DNA for the CDR3 is TGTGCCGCCCCGGGACAGGGACTAGCGGGGGGGGAAGAGACCCAGTACTTC. Protein sequence: CAAPGQGLAGGEETQYF.

V gene TRBV24-1 combines with J gene TRBJ2-1; no firm D call. Germline V gives CDR1 KGHDR, CDR2 SFDVKD. Trimming took 3 bases from V and 1 from J, leaving 9 bases between them. The length of the CDR3 is 15 residues. The CDR3 DNA reads as TGTGCCACCAGTGATACTGCCGGGTCCTACAATGAGCAGTTCTTC. This sequence encodes CATSDTAGSYNEQFF.

This chain joins TRBV27 and TRBJ1-4, with D perhaps matching TRBD1 (5 bases). This CDR3 is built from 14 residues. The V end was cut by 6 bases, the J end by 8 bases, with 16 bases between. From germline, CDR1 is MNHEY and CDR2 SMNVEV (reference sequence). The CDR3 region is CASRTPGQREKLFF. CDR3 DNA: TGTGCCAGCAGGACCCCGGGGCAGCGGGAAAAACTGTTTTTT.

In this sample, this clone turned up a few times. The rearrangement links TRBV3-1 (or the pseudogene TRBV3-2) to TRBJ1-1; no definite D call. Looked up from germline, CDR1 is LGHDT and CDR2 is YNNKEL (reference sequence). Trimming pared 4 bases from V and 8 bases from J, leaving 14 bases between. CDR3 length: 13 amino acids. This CDR3 is CASSRRGPIEAFF. Written as DNA, the CDR3 is TGTGCCAGCAGCCGTCGAGGCCCCATCGAAGCTTTCTTT.

This chain uses TRBV7-3 with TRBJ2-3; D is perhaps TRBD2 (6 bases). Germline CDR1 SGHTA, CDR2 FQGTGA. V lost 5 bases, J lost 7 bases, and 19 bases lay in between. The length of the CDR3 is 15 residues. DNA for the CDR3: TGTGCCAGCAGCACTTTGGGGGAGGACTTATATACGCAGTATTTT. It codes for CASSTLGEDLYTQYF.

This clone was found once. This chain joins TRBV11-2 and TRBJ2-7; tentative D call: TRBD2 (5 bases). The CDR3 loop spans 14 amino acids. V lost 6 bases and J lost 0, with 12 bases in between. Germline V CDR1 and CDR2: SGHAT, FQNNGV. The CDR3 protein is CASRSAGLSYEQYF. CDR3 coding DNA: TGTGCCAGCAGATCCGCAGGACTCTCCTACGAGCAGTACTTC.